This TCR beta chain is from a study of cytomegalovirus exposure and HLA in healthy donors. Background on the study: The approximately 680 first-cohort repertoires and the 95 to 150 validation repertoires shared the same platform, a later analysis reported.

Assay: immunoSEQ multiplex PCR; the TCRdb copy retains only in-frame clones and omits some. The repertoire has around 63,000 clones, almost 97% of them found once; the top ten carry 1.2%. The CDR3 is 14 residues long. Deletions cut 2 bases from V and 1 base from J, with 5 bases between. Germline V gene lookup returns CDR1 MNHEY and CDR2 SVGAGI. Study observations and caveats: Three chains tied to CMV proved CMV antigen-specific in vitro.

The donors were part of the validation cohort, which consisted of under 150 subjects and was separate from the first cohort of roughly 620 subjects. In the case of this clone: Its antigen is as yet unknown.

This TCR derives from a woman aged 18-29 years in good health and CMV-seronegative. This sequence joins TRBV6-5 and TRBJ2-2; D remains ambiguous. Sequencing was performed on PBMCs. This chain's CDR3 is CASSYSENTGELFF. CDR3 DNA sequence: TGTGCCAGCAGTTACAGCGAGAACACCGGGGAGCTGTTTTTT.